A single TCR beta chain is shown here with its context. One Seattle source followed patients from active infection through their disease course. The V gene end was trimmed by 7 bases and the J gene end by 2 bases; junction bases not matched to a gene: 8. This CDR3 spans 15 amino acids. Looked up from germline, CDR1 is MNHEY and CDR2 is SVGAGI. The data belong to a study of blood T cell repertoires in COVID-19. Overall study context: The study drew acute and convalescent COVID-19 samples from the United States, Italy and Spain.

In the authors' workflow: From reference gene primer amplification, estimates of nucleated cell counts were derived. Repertoires were generated with immunoSEQ multiplex PCR, while TCRdb's copy carries only in-frame clones and drops some. D and trimming were read from the DNA, whereas the V and J calls and clone size are those reported in that table. The data show some 390,000 clones, around 87% seen once. The chain couples TRBV6-5 to TRBJ1-5; 7 bases fit TRBD1. The source of this sequence is a woman in her sixties or seventies with COVID-19, enrolled during active disease. Specimen: peripheral blood. This CDR3 is CASNAGGVGNQPQHF. DNA of the CDR3: TGTGCCAGCAATGCAGGGGGTGTAGGCAATCAGCCCCAGCATTTT.